This TCR beta chain derives from a study of shared clonotypes between healthy human individuals. Study context: Donors had three CD4 naive, three CD4 memory, two CD8 naive and one CD8 memory plate apiece.

On this clone itself: Its antigen remains unidentified.

The table came from immunoSEQ multiplex PCR; TCRdb's copy has only in-frame clones and leaves some out. In the table there are about 2 million clones, 85% to 95% of which are singletons. Study-level findings and limits: Despite large depth, rarefaction showed incomplete sorted-subset sequencing. In several donors, around 5.5% of naive CD4 clonotypes appeared in common.

Germline-derived CDR1 and CDR2 are MDHEN and SYDVKM. The CDR3 is 16 residues long. The ends were cut back, 6 bases at V and 1 base at J, with 17 bases in the middle. This clonotype was obtained from a man aged 18 to 30 in good health. V usage is TRBV28 and J usage is TRBJ2-3, with a tentative D call TRBD2 (6 bases). Sequencing input: naive CD4+ T cells sorted from blood. Subset meaning: CD45RA+ positively selected. The CDR3 loop is CASSDPGTGGTDTQYF. The CDR3 DNA follows: TGTGCCAGCAGCGATCCCGGGACTGGGGGCACAGATACGCAGTATTTT.